This T cell receptor (beta chain) derives from a study of blood T cells in healthy people across ages. Germline V gene data show CDR1 as DFQATT and CDR2 as SNEGSKA (reference sequence). The CDR3 extends over 12 amino acids. Then a second PCR, running roughly 6 to 11 cycles, was carried out with a sample-barcoded 5' primer and a J-beta primer mix. TCRdb independently ran MiXCR on the 5' RACE reads; one entry per CDR3 protein. Among hundreds of thousands of distinct CDR3 sequences, 35% to 50% were seen once, and the ten largest hold 15% to 20%. Donors gave 8 to 10 milliliters of peripheral blood apiece. A minimum of 7 million PBMCs was isolated per sample. Points from the study as a whole: Age showed a roughly linear inverse relationship with TCR beta diversity per million T cells. Estimates drawn from one million T cells were deemed to understate diversity.

About this clonotype: Its antigen is unidentified.

This sequence joins TRBV20-1 and TRBJ2-1, with D uncertain. TRBJ2-7 explains the end of the DNA better; the J call may be wrong. The origin of this receptor is a man at least 80 years old in good health. Sequencing was performed on blood. CDR3 coding DNA: TGCAGTGCTAGGGGCTCTCTCAATGAGCAGTACTTC. It codes for CSARGSLNEQYF.